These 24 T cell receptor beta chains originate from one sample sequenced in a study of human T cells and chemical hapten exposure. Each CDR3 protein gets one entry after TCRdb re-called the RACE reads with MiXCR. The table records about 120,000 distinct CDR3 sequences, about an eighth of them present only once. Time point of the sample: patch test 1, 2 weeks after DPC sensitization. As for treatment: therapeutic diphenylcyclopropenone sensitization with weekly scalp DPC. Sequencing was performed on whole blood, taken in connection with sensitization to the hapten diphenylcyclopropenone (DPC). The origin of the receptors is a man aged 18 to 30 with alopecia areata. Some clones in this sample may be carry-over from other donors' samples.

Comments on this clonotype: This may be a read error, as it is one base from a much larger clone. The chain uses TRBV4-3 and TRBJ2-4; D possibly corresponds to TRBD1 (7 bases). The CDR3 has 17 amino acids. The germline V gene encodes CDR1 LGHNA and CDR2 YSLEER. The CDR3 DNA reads TGCGCCAGCAGCCAACGGACAGGCGGGGACGAAAAAAACATTCAGCACTTC. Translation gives CASSQRTGGDEKNIQHF.

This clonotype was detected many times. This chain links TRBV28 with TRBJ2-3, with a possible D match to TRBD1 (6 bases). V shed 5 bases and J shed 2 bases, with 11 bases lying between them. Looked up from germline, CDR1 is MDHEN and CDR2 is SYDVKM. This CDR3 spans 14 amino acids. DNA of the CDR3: TGTGCCAGCAGTCCCCAGGGGTTCACAGATACGCAGTATTTT. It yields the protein CASSPQGFTDTQYF.

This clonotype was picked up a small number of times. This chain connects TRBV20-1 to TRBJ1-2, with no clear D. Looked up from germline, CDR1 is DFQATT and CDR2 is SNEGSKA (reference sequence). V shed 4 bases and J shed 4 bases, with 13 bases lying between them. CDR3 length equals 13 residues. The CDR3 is CSAILTGLYGYTF. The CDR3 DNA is TGCAGTGCTATACTAACGGGTCTCTATGGCTACACCTTC.

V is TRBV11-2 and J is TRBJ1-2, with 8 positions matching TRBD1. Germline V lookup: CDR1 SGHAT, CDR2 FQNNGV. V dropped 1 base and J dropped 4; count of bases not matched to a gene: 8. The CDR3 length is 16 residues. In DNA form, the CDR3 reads TGTGCCAGCAGCTTAGGCGTAGGACAGGGAAGCTATGGCTACACCTTC. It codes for CASSLGVGQGSYGYTF.

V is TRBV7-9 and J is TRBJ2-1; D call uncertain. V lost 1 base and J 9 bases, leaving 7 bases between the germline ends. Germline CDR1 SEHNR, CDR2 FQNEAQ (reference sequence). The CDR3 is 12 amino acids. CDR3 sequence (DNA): TGTGCCAGCAGCTTAGAAGAGCTTGAGCAGTTCTTC. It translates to CASSLEELEQFF.

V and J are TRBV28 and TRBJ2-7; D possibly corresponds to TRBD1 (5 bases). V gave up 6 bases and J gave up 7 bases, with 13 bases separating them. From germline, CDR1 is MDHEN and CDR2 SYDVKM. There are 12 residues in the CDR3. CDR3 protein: CASRTQEIEQYF. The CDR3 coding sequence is TGTGCCAGCAGGACACAGGAAATTGAGCAGTACTTC. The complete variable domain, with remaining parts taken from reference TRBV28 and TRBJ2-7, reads DVKVTQSSRYLVKRTGEKVFLECVQDMDHENMFWYRQDPGLGLRLIYFSYDVKMKEKGDIPEGYSVSREKKERFSLILESASTNQTSMYLCASRTQEIEQYFGPGTRLTVT.

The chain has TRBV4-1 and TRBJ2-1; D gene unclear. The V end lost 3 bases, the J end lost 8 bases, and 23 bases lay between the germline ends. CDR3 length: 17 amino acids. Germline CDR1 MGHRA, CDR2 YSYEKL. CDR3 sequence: CASSQIPTYLSFDEQFF. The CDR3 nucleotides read TGCGCCAGCAGCCAGATTCCGACCTATTTATCATTTGATGAGCAGTTCTTC.

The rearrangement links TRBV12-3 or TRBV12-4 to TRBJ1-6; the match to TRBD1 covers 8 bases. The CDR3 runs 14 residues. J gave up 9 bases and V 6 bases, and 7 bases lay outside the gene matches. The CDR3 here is CASRLGTGRSPLHF. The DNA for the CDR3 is TGTGCCAGCAGGCTAGGGACAGGCCGTTCACCCCTCCACTTT.

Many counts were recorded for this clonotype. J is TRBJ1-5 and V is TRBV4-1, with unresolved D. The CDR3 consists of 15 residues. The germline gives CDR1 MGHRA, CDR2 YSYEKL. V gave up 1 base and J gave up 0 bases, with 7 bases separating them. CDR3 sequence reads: CASSQVRISNQPQHF. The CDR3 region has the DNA TGCGCCAGCAGCCAAGTACGCATTAGCAATCAGCCCCAGCATTTT.

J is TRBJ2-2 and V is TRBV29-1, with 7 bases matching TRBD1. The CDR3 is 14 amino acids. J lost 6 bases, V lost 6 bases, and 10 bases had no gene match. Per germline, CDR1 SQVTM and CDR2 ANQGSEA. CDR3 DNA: TGCAGCGTCGGAGCAGGGGGTTTCGCCGGGGAGCTGTTTTTT. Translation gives CSVGAGGFAGELFF.

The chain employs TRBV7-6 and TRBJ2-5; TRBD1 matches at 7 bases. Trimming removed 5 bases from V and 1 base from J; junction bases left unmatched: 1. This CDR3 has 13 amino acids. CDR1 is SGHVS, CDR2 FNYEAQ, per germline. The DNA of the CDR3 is TGTGCCAGCAGCCGGGACAGCCAAGAGACCCAGTACTTC. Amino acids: CASSRDSQETQYF.

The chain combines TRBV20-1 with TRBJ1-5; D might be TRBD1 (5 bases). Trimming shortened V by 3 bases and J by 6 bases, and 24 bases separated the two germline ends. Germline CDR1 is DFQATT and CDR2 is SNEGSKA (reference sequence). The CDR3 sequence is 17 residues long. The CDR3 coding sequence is TGCAGTGCTAGTATACCGGGACCCACGCCATTAGGTCAGCCCCAGCATTTT. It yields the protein CSASIPGPTPLGQPQHF.

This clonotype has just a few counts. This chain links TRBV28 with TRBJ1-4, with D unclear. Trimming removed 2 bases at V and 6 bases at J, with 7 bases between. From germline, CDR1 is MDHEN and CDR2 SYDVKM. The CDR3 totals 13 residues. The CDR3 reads CASSLVADEKLFF. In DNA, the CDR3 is TGTGCCAGCAGTTTAGTCGCGGATGAAAAACTGTTTTTT.

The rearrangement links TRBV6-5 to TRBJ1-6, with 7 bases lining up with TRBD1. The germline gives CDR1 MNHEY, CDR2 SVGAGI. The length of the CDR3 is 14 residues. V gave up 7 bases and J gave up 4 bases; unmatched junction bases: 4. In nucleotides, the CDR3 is TGTGCCAGCACCCGGGACAGTTATAATTCACCCCTCCACTTT. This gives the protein CASTRDSYNSPLHF.

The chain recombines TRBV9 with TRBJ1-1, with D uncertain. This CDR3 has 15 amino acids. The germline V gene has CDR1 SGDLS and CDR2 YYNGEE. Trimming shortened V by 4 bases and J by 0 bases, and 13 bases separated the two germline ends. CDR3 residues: CASSPVGRLNTEAFF. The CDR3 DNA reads TGTGCCAGCAGCCCCGTGGGCAGACTGAACACTGAAGCTTTCTTT.

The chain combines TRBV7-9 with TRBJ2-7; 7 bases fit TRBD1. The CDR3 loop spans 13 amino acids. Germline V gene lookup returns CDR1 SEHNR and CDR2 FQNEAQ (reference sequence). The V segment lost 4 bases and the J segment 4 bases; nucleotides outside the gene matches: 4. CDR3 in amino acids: CASSSTTGYEQYV. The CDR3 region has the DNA TGTGCCAGCAGCTCCACGACAGGGTACGAGCAGTACGTC.

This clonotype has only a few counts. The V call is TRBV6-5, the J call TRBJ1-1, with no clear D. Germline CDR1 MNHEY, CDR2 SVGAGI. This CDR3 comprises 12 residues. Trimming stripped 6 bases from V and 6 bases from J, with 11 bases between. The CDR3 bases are TGTGCCAGCAGCTTAAACGGAGCTGAAGCTTTCTTT. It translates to CASSLNGAEAFF.

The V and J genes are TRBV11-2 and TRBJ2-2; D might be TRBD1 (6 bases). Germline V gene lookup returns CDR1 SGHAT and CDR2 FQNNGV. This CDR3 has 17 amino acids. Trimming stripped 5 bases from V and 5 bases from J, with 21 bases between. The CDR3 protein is CASSRGHPQRGTGELFF. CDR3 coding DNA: TGTGCCAGCAGCCGGGGACACCCCCAGCGAGGAACCGGGGAGCTGTTTTTT.

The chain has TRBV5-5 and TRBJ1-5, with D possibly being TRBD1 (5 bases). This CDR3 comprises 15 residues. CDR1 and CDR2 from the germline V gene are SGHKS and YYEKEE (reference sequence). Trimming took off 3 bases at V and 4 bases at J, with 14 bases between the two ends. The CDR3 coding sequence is TGTGCCAGCAGCTCCCTGACAGTTCCAAATCAGCCCCAGCATTTT. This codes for CASSSLTVPNQPQHF.

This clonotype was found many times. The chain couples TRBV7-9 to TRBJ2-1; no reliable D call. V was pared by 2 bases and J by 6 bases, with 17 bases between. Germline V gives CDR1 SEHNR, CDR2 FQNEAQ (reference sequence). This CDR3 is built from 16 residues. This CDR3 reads CASSLPERFGGNEQFF. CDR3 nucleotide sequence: TGTGCCAGCAGCTTACCTGAGAGGTTTGGCGGCAATGAGCAGTTCTTC.

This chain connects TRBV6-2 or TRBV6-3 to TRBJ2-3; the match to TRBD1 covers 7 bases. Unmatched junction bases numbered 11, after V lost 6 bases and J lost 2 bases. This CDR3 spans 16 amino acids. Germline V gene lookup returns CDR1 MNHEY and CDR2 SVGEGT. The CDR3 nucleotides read TGTGCCAGCAGACACAGTAGGGGGCTGGCCACAGATACGCAGTATTTT. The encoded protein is CASRHSRGLATDTQYF.

The CDR3 reads CASSLAQFEQYF. In DNA form, the CDR3 reads TGTGCCAGCAGCTTAGCTCAATTCGAGCAGTACTTC. The chain is built from TRBV11-2 and TRBJ2-7, with D unclear. Germline CDR1 and CDR2: SGHAT and FQNNGV. This CDR3 spans 12 amino acids. Trimming cost V 1 base and J 6 bases, with 7 bases left between them.

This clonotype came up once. The CDR3 reads CSVTWDWSGGNTIYF. DNA for the CDR3: TGCAGCGTCACCTGGGACTGGAGCGGTGGAAACACCATATATTTT. This rearrangement joins TRBV29-1 to TRBJ1-3; a possible D gene is TRBD1 (5 bases). The germline V and J ends were trimmed by 6 bases and 3 bases, with 18 bases remaining between them. Germline V CDR1 and CDR2: SQVTM, ANQGSEA. The length of the CDR3 is 15 residues.

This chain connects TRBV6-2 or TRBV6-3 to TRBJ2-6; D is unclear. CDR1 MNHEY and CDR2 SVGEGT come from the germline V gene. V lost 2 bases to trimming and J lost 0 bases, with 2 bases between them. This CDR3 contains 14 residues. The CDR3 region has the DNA TGTGCCAGCAGTTACAACTCTGGGGCCAACGTCCTGACTTTC. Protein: CASSYNSGANVLTF.